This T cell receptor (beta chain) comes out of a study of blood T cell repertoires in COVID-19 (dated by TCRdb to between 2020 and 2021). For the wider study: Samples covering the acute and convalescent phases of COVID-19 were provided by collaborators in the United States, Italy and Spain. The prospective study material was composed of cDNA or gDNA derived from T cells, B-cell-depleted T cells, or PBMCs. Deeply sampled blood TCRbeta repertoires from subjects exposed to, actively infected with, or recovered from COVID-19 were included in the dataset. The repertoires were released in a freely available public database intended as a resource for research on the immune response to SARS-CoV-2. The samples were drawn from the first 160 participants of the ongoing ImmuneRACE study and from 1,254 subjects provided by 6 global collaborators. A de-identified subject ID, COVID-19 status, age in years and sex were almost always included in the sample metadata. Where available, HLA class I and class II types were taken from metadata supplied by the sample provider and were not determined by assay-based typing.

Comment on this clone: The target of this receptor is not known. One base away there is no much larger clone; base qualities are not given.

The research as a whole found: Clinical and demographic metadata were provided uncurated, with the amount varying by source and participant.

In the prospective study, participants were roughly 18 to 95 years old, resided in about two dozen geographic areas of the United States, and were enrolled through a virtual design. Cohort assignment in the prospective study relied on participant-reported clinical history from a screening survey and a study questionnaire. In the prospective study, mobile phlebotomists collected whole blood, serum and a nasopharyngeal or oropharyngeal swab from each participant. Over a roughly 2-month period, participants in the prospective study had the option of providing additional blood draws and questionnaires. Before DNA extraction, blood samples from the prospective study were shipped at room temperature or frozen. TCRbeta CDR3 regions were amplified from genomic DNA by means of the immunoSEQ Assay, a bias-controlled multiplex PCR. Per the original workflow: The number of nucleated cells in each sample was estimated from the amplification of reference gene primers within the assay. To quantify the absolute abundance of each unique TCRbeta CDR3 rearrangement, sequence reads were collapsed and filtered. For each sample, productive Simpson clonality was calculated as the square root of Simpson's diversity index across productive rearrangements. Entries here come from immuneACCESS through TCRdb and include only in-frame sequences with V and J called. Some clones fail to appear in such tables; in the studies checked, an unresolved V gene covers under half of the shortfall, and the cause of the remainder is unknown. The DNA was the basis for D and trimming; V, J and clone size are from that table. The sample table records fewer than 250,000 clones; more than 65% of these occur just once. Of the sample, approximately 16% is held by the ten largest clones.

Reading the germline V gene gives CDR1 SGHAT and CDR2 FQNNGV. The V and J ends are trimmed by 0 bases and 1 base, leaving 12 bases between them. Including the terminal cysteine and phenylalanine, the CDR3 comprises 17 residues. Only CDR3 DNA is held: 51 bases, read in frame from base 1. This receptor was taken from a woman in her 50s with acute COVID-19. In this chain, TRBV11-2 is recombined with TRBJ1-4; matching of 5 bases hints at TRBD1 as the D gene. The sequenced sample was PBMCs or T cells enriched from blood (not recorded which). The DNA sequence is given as TGTGCCAGCAGCTTAGATCAGGGAGGGGAAACTAATGAAAAACTGTTTTTT. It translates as CASSLDQGGETNEKLFF.